This T cell receptor (beta chain) was identified during a study of T cell clones after liver transplantation. Overall study: Third-party-reactive TCRbeta sequences from pre-transplant mixed lymphocyte reactions served as antigen-independent comparators.

This CDR3 comprises 14 residues. The germline V gene has CDR1 MNHEY and CDR2 SMNVEV (reference sequence). Trimming at V came to 4 bases and at J to 2 bases, leaving 2 bases not matched to a gene. Repertoires were generated with immunoSEQ multiplex PCR, while TCRdb's copy carries only in-frame clones and drops some. The data hold some 110,000 clones, with 75% to 85% observed a single time. Here the sequenced sample was CD4+ T cells from blood, taken before liver transplant. This sequence originates from a human donor who received a liver transplant. The J gene is TRBJ2-3, the V gene TRBV27, with 8 bases lining up with TRBD2. CDR3 sequence: CASSSGGATDTQYF. The CDR3, as DNA: TGTGCCAGCAGTTCCGGGGGGGCCACAGATACGCAGTATTTT.